This TCR beta chain was sequenced during a study of CD8+ T cells in alopecia areata. Study results and limitations: Mice gave a clearer picture of TCR sharing than patients did, possibly for HLA-related reasons.

Treatment noted: oral pan-JAK inhibitor, 5-10 mg twice daily. Concerning this clone itself: Its matching antigen is unknown.

Reverse transcribed after extraction, RNA yielded cDNA as the sequencing template. This table comes from immunoSEQ multiplex PCR, and its TCRdb copy is limited to in-frame clones, with some not included. The repertoire holds some 190,000 clones, with approximately 50% as singletons. This TCR derives from a human donor with alopecia areata. The sample here was CD8+ T cells sorted from blood, taken at week 52, from a patient treated with tofacitinib.

CDR3 sequence (DNA): TGCAGCGTTGAAAGCGGACTAATGAACACTGAAGCTTTCTTT. This gives the protein CSVESGLMNTEAFF. The chain carries TRBV29-1 and TRBJ1-1; D ambiguous. Trimming left V 2 bases short and J 0 bases short, with 10 bases between. The germline V gene has CDR1 SQVTM and CDR2 ANQGSEA. CDR3 length: 14 amino acids. Full variable domain (remainder filled in from reference TRBV29-1 and TRBJ1-1): SAVISQKPSRDICQRGTSLTIQCQVDSQVTMMFWYRQQPGQSLTLIATANQGSEATYESGFVIDKFPISRPNLTFSTLTVSNMSPEDSSIYLCSVESGLMNTEAFFGQGTRLTVV.